This paragraph reports one T cell receptor (beta chain). What it binds is unknown. The data belong to a study of coeliac disease. TCRdb's copy holds only in-frame clones and misses some; the assay was immunoSEQ multiplex PCR. The sample has about 6,600 clones; 55% to 75% are singletons. Study conclusions and caveats: Lower clonality than controls marked TRB and TRG repertoires from active celiac intraepithelial and lamina propria samples.

This CDR3 contains 19 residues. This clonotype was sampled from a woman between 18 and 29 years old with active celiac disease. Sequencing was done on a sample of lamina propria lymphocytes from the gut. V gene TRBV12-1 combines with J gene TRBJ2-3; TRBD2 is the table's D call and was not checked against the DNA. TRBV12-1 is annotated as a pseudogene. The CDR3 sequence is CASSLRPGLAGVITDTQYF. The CDR3 nucleotides are TGTGCCAGCAGCCTTAGACCGGGACTAGCGGGAGTGATCACAGATACGCAGTATTTT.